This T cell receptor (beta chain) was sequenced in a study of response to subunit inactivated influenza vaccine. This clonotype was counted only a few times. TCRdb used MiXCR to reprocess the RT-PCR reads, holding one entry per CDR3 protein. Found here are some 800,000 distinct CDR3 sequences, 21% of them singletons; the top ten hold roughly 10%. V was shortened by 0 bases and J by 5 bases, with 16 bases between the two germline ends. Germline loops: CDR1 SGHTA, CDR2 FQGNSA. This CDR3 is built from 16 residues. Sequencing was performed on PBMCs from blood, taken about 5 days after vaccination. The chain links TRBV7-2 to TRBJ2-5; TRBD2 is a possible D gene (6 bases). This TCR was sampled from a man aged 45-65 years who received an inactivated influenza vaccine. The CDR3: CASSLAGLGLAETQYF. For the CDR3, the DNA is TGTGCCAGCAGCTTAGCGGGGTTAGGGCTAGCGGAGACCCAGTACTTC.